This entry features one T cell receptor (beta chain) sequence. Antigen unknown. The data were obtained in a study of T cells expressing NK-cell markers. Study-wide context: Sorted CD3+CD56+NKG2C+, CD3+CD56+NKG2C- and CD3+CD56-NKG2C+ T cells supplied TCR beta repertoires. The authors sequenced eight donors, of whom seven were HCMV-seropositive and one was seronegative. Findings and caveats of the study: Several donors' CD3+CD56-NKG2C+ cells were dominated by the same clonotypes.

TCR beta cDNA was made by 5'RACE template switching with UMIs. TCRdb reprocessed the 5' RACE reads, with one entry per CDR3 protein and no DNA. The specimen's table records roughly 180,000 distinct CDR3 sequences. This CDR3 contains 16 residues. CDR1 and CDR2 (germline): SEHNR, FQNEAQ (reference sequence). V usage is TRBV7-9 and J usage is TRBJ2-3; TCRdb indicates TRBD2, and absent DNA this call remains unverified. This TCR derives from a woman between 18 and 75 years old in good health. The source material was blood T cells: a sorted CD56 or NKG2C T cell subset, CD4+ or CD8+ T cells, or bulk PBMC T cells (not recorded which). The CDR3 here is CASSLGLAGVQDTQYF.